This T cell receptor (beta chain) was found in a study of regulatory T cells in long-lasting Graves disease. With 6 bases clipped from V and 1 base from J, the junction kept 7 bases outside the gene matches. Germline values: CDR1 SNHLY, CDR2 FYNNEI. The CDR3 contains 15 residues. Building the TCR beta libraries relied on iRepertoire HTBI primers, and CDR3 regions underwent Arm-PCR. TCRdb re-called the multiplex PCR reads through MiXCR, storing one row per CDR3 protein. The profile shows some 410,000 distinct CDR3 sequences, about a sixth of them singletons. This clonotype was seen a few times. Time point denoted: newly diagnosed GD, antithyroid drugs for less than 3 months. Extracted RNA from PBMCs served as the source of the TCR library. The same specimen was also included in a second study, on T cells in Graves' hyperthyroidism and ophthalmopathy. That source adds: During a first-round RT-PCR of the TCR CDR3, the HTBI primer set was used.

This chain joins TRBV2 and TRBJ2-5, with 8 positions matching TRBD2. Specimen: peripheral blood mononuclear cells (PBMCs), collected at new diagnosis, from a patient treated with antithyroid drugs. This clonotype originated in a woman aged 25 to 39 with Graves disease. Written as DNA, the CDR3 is TGTGCCAGCAGGATTACTAGCGGCCCCCAAGAGACCCAGTACTTC. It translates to CASRITSGPQETQYF. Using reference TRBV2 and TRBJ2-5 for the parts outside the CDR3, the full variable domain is EPEVTQTPSHQVTQMGQEVILRCVPISNHLYFYWYRQILGQKVEFLVSFYNNEISEKSEIFDDQFSVERPDGSNFTLKIRSTKLEDSAMYFCASRITSGPQETQYFGPGTRLLVL.